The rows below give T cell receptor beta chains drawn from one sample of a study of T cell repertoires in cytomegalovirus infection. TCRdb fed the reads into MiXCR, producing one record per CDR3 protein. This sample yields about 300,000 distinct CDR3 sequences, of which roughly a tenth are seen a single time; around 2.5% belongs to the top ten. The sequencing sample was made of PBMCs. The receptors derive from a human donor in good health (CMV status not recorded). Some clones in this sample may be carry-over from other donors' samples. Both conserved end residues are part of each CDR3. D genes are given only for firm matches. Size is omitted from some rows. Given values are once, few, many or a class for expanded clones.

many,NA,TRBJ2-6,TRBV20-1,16,TGCAGTGCTAGACAAACAACCTTGAGGGGGGCCAACGTCCTGACTTTC,CSARQTTLRGANVLTF
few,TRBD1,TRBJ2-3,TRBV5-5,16,TGTGCCAGCAGCTTGGGAACAGGGGCGTCCACAGATACGCAGTATTTT,CASSLGTGASTDTQYF
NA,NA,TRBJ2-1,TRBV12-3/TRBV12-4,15,TGTGCCAGCAGTTTAGGGCAGGGGCACTACAATGAGCAGTTCTTC,CASSLGQGHYNEQFF
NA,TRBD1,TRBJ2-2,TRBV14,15,TGTGCCAGCAGCCAAGGGGACAGGTTAGCCGGGGAGCTGTTTTTT,CASSQGDRLAGELFF
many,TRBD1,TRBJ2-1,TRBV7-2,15,TGTGCCAGCAGCTTAGTACCGACAGGGTTAAATGAGCAGTTCTTC,CASSLVPTGLNEQFF
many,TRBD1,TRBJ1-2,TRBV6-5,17,TGTGCCAGCAGTTACGGAGGGACAGGGGGTATTAACTATGGCTACACCTTC,CASSYGGTGGINYGYTF
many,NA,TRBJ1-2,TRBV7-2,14,TGTGCCAGCAGCACCCATGACGGAGCCGAAAGTAACACCTTC,CASSTHDGAESNTF
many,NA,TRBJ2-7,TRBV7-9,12,TGTGCCAGCAGCGACAGGCCGGGCGAGCAGTACTTC,CASSDRPGEQYF
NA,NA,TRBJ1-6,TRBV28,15,TGTGCCAGCAGTTTACGAAGGGCCGGGGGTTCACCCCTCCACTTT,CASSLRRAGGSPLHF
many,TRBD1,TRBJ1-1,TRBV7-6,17,TGTGCCAGCAGCAGAAGACCAACAGGGGACCAGAACACTGAAGCTTTCTTT,CASSRRPTGDQNTEAFF
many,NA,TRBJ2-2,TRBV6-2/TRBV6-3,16,TGTGCCAGCAGTCTGTACATCCGGGGGCACACCGGGGAGCTGTTTTTT,CASSLYIRGHTGELFF
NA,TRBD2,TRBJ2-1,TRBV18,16,TGTGCCAGCTCCCCCCCACTAGCGGGGCTGGGGGATGAGCAGTTCTTC,CASSPPLAGLGDEQFF
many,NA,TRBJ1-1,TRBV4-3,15,TGCGCCAGCAGCCAAGCTGGGGGGGTTAGGTCTGAAGCTTTCTTT,CASSQAGGVRSEAFF
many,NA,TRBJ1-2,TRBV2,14,TGTGCCAGCAGTGAAACGACAGCCAACTATGGCTACACCTTC,CASSETTANYGYTF
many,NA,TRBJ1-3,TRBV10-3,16,TGTGCCATCAGTGAGGGGGGGGAGCATGCTGGAAACACCATATATTTT,CAISEGGEHAGNTIYF
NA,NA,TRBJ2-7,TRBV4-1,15,TGCGCCAGCAGCCAAGAGCAGAACCTGTTACGCGAGCAGTACTTC,CASSQEQNLLREQYF
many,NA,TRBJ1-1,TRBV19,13,TGTGCCAGTAGTATGGGTATGAACACTGAAGCTTTCTTT,CASSMGMNTEAFF
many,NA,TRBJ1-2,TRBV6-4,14,TGTGCCAGCAGTGCCGAGCAGGGACACTATGGCTACACCTTC,CASSAEQGHYGYTF
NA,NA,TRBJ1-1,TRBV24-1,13,TGTGCCACCAGTGACCGGGACAAAAGTGAAGCTTTCTTT,CATSDRDKSEAFF
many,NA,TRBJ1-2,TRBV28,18,TGTGCCAGCAGTTTCCCCCCGTGGACTCGACCTACAAACTATGGCTACACCTTC,CASSFPPWTRPTNYGYTF
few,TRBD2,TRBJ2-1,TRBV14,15,TGTGCCAGCAGCTTTCGAGCGGGGGCCCACAATGAGCAGTTCTTC,CASSFRAGAHNEQFF
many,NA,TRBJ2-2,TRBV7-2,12,TGTGCCAGCAGCCCGCCCGGCGGGGAGCTGTTTTTT,CASSPPGGELFF
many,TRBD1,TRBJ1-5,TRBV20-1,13,TGCAGTGCCCTAGGACAGGGTGATCAGCCCCAGCATTTT,CSALGQGDQPQHF
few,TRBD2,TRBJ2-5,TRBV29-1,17,TGCAGCTCTCTAGGACTAGCGGGGGTAAGGAGGCAAGAGACCCAGTACTTC,CSSLGLAGVRRQETQYF
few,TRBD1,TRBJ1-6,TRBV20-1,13,TGCAGTGCTAGGACAGGCCCTCAGGGGGCCCTCCACTTT,CSARTGPQGALHF
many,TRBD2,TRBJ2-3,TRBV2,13,TGTGCCAGCAACGGGGGGGACGCAGATACGCAGTATTTT,CASNGGDADTQYF
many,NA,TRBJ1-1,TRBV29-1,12,TGCAGCGTTGTTGGGGGACCAGCGGAAGCTTTCTTT,CSVVGGPAEAFF
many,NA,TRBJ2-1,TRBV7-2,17,TGTGCCAGCAGCTTCGACTCAGGGGGGGCCGACTACAATGAGCAGTTCTTC,CASSFDSGGADYNEQFF
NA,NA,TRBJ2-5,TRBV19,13,TGTGCCAGTAGACCTTTGGATGGAGAGACCCAGTACTTC,CASRPLDGETQYF
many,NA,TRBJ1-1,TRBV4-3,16,TGCGCCAGCAGCCAGTATCCAGCAGGGTTCAACACTGAAGCTTTCTTT,CASSQYPAGFNTEAFF
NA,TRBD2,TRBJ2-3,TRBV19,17,TGTGCCAGTAGTATAGCGGCTAGCGGACTCCTGGGGGGTACGCAGTATTTT,CASSIAASGLLGGTQYF
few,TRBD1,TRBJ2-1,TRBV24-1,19,TGTGCCACCAGTGAGTCCTACCGGGGACAGGGGGTTAAGGCCAATGAGCAGTTCTTC,CATSESYRGQGVKANEQFF
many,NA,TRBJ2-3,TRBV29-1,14,TGCAGCGTTGTTCCGCAGGGGAGGACAGATACGCAGTATTTT,CSVVPQGRTDTQYF
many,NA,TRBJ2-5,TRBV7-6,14,TGTGCCAGCAGCTTAAGGAATGATTATCAGACCCAGTACTTC,CASSLRNDYQTQYF
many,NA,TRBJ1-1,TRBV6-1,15,TGTGCCAGCAACCTGGGGGGAGGAGTGAACACTGAAGCTTTCTTT,CASNLGGGVNTEAFF
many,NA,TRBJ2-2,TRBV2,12,TGTGCCAGCAGTGGGGACACCGGGGAGCTGTTTTTT,CASSGDTGELFF
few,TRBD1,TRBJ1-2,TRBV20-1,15,TGCAGTGCTAAAAAGACAGGGGGCTCCAACTATGGCTACACCTTC,CSAKKTGGSNYGYTF
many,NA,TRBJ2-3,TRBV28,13,TGTGCCAGCAGTCAGGGCAGCACAGATACGCAGTATTTT,CASSQGSTDTQYF
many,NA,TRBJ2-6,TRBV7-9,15,TGTGCCAGCAGTGCGTCCGGGACTCCGGTCGGGGTCCTGACTTTC,CASSASGTPVGVLTF
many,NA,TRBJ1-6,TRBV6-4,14,TGTGCCAGCAGTGAGTGGCCAGGCAATTCACCCCTCCACTTT,CASSEWPGNSPLHF
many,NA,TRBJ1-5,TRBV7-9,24,TGTGCCAGCAGCTTAGCCACTAAACCAGTGAGGCCACAGCATGGAGCCTGTAGCAATCAGCCCCAGCATTTT,CASSLATKPVRPQHGACSNQPQHF
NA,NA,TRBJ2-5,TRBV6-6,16,TGTGCCAGCAGTTACCCCCAGACCCGAGGGGGAGAGACCCAGTACTTC,CASSYPQTRGGETQYF
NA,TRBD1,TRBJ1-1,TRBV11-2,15,TGTGCCAGCAGCACTCGGACAGGAGCCAGCTCTGAAGCTTTCTTT,CASSTRTGASSEAFF
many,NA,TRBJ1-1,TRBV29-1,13,TGCAGCGTTGAAGAACAGCTGAGGAATGAAGCTTTCTTT,CSVEEQLRNEAFF
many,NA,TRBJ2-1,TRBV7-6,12,TGTGCCAGCAGCCCGGACGGAAATGAGCAGTTCTTC,CASSPDGNEQFF
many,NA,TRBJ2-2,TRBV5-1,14,TGCGCCAGCAGCTCCCGGTCGGGCACCGGGGAGCTGTTTTTT,CASSSRSGTGELFF
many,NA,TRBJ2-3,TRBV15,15,TGTGCCACCAGCGGAACCGGGAGATCCCCAGATACGCAGTATTTT,CATSGTGRSPDTQYF
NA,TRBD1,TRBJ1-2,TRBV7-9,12,TGTGCCAGCGGACAGGGGGCATGGGGCTACACCTTC,CASGQGAWGYTF
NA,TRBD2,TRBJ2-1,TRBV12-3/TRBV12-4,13,TGTGCCAGCACTAGCGGGGGTTACAATGAGCAGTTCTTC,CASTSGGYNEQFF
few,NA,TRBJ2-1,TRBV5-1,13,TGCGCCAGCAGCTTGGGCGGAGGGGCAGATCCGTTCTTC,CASSLGGGADPFF
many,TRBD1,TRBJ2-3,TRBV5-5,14,TGTGCCAGCAGCTTTTACAGGGGTGCAGATACGCAGTATTTT,CASSFYRGADTQYF
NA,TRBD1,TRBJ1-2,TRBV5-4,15,TGTGCCAGCAGCTTGGAGGCAGGGGGCAGCTATGGCTACACCTTC,CASSLEAGGSYGYTF